One and the same sample provided the 2 T cell receptor beta chains below, sequenced in a study of T cells expressing NK-cell markers. TCRdb reprocessed the 5' RACE reads and stores each CDR3 protein as one record, lacking DNA. In all, the sample yields about 460,000 distinct CDR3 sequences. Source material: blood T cells: a sorted CD56 or NKG2C T cell subset, CD4+ or CD8+ T cells, or bulk PBMC T cells (not recorded which). The source of these receptors is a woman aged 45-59 years in good health.

The chain carries TRBV7-2 and TRBJ2-3; TCRdb names TRBD1, which stays unverified in the absence of DNA. Looked up from germline, CDR1 is SGHTA and CDR2 is FQGNSA. The CDR3 consists of 14 residues. The chain's CDR3 is CASSLVSTVDTQYF. The variable domain in full, with the rest retrieved from reference TRBV7-2 and TRBJ2-3, is GAGVSQSPSNKVTEKGKDVELRCDPISGHTALYWYRQSLGQGLEFLIYFQGNSAPDKSGLPSDRFSAERTGGSVSTLTIQRTQQEDSAVYLCASSLVSTVDTQYFGPGTRLTVL.

The J gene is TRBJ2-1, the V gene TRBV6-5; TCRdb names TRBD2, which stays unverified in the absence of DNA. The CDR3 is 16 residues long. Per germline, CDR1 MNHEY and CDR2 SVGAGI. The chain's CDR3 is CASSYRGLAGHNEQFF.